Here is one TCR beta chain with its context. This clone's antigen is unknown. No base quality information exists; no much larger clone differs at one position. Enrolling through a virtual design, the prospective study's participants ranged in age from roughly 18 to 95 years and lived across roughly 23 United States geographic areas. To assign participants to cohorts, the prospective study relied on clinical history that participants themselves reported in a screening survey and a study questionnaire. For ImmuneRACE Cohort 3, a participant was defined as recovered based on two consecutive negative NP/OP PCR tests, clearance by a healthcare professional, or resolution of symptoms. In the prospective study, mobile phlebotomists collected whole blood, serum and a nasopharyngeal or oropharyngeal swab from each participant. Over an approximately 2-month period, participants in the prospective study had the option of providing additional blood draws and questionnaires. Prospective study blood samples were shipped either frozen or at room temperature before DNA extraction.

The germline V gene supplies CDR1 SNHLY and CDR2 FYNNEI. Ends trimmed: V by 6 bases, J by 2 bases; bases unmatched to a gene: 7. The CDR3 sequence holds 15 residues, the cysteine and phenylalanine included. Here the CDR3 DNA is all that survives: 45 bases in frame from base 1. The data originate from a study of blood T cell repertoires in COVID-19 (dated by TCRdb to 2019 to 2021). Broadly, across the study: Collaborator samples came from the United States, Italy and Spain and covered acute and convalescent phases of COVID-19. The material from the prospective study consisted of cDNA or gDNA derived from T cells, B-cell-depleted T cells, or PBMCs. Deeply sampled blood TCRbeta repertoires from subjects exposed to, actively infected with, or recovered from COVID-19 were included in the dataset. The sample metadata nearly always contained a de-identified subject ID, COVID-19 status, age in years and sex. The samples were drawn from the first 160 participants of the ongoing ImmuneRACE study and from over a thousand subjects provided by 6 global collaborators. Where available, HLA class I and class II types were taken from metadata supplied by the sample provider and were not determined by assay-based typing. The repertoires were released in a freely available public database meant as a resource for research on the immune response to SARS-CoV-2. General study outcomes and caveats: Clinical and demographic metadata were provided uncurated, with the amount varying by source and participant.

The immunoSEQ Assay, a bias-controlled multiplex PCR, was used to amplify TCRbeta CDR3 regions from genomic DNA. Per the source publication's procedure: The number of nucleated cells in each sample was estimated by amplification of reference gene primers within the assay. To quantify the absolute abundance of each unique TCRbeta CDR3 rearrangement, sequence reads were collapsed and filtered. Productive Simpson clonality was computed per sample as the square root of Simpson's diversity index over productive rearrangements. TCRdb re-hosts the immuneACCESS table, in-frame sequences only. Its copies lack some clones; in the studies checked, an unresolved V gene accounts for under half of them, and the cause for the rest is not known. Clonal size and the V and J genes are those of that table, whereas D and trimming came from the DNA. Recorded for this sample are roughly 200,000 clones; roughly 85% of them occurred a single time. In total, the top ten clones hold under 20% of the sample.

The sequencing input was PBMCs or T cells enriched from blood (not recorded which). The V gene is TRBV2 and the J gene is TRBJ2-1; 7 junctional bases match TRBD1. The sequence came from a man aged 40-50 years who had recovered from COVID-19. The CDR3 here reads CASRYPGTAYNEQFF. The base sequence is TGTGCCAGCAGATATCCCGGGACAGCCTACAATGAGCAGTTCTTC.